What follows describes a single T cell receptor (beta chain). Its antigen is still unknown. Using immunoSEQ multiplex PCR, the repertoire was profiled, and TCRdb retains in-frame clones only, with some absent. Of 25,000 to 35,000 clones in the sample, approximately 90% were seen once. The sample is drawn from a study of T cells in localized non-small cell lung cancer. General study points: It remains possible that heterogeneity exists, since only one tumor region was sequenced. Appearance in adjacent lung was seen for a median about 58 of the top 100 tumor clones. With higher T cell density in blood came longer overall survival. Uninvolved adjacent lung showed the highest T cell clonality, exceeding tumor.

This CDR3 is 17 amino acids long. The germline gives CDR1 SGHRS, CDR2 YFSETQ. V shed 3 bases, J shed 4 bases, and the junction held 11 bases outside the gene matches. The source was peripheral blood, collected before any cancer treatment. The chain carries TRBV5-1 and TRBJ2-2, with 8 bases that match TRBD2. The clonotype comes from a female donor older than 55 with stage III squamous cell lung carcinoma. The CDR3: CASSYDPVSGSTGELFF. The DNA of the CDR3 is TGCGCCAGCAGCTATGATCCGGTGAGCGGGAGCACCGGGGAGCTGTTTTTT.